A single T cell receptor beta chain is shown here with its context. The ends were cut back, 6 bases at V and 4 bases at J, with 12 bases in the middle. The CDR3 is 13 residues long. Germline CDR1 MDHEN, CDR2 SYDVKM. The sample is drawn from a study of regulatory T cells in long-lasting Graves disease. Time point meaning: newly diagnosed GD, antithyroid drugs for less than 3 months. The TCR library was made from RNA that had been extracted from PBMCs in TRIzol. Combining iRepertoire HTBI primers with Arm-PCR of CDR3 regions, the authors built TCR beta libraries. TCRdb fed the multiplex PCR reads into MiXCR, producing one record per CDR3 protein. This sample has about 540,000 distinct CDR3 sequences, with roughly 14% found just once. These data are also associated with another study on T cells in Graves' hyperthyroidism and ophthalmopathy. As that report states: With a duration under 2 months, the hyperthyroidism was newly diagnosed in patients aged 18 to 65.

This specimen was peripheral blood mononuclear cells (PBMCs), taken at new diagnosis, from a patient treated with antithyroid drugs. This TCR was sampled from a man under 40 with Graves disease. The chain carries TRBV28 and TRBJ1-2; D is unresolved. CDR3: CASRKGYTYGYTF. The CDR3 nucleotides are TGTGCCAGCAGAAAGGGATACACCTATGGCTACACCTTC.